Described below is a single TCR beta chain sequence and its context. This sample was taken from a study of blood T cell repertoires in COVID-19. Study-level information: The United States, Italy and Spain supplied acute and convalescent COVID-19 samples.

Measured with immunoSEQ multiplex PCR; TCRdb has only the in-frame clones, and not every one. The data contain roughly 180,000 clones, about 85% of them singletons. V was clipped by 3 bases and J by 5 bases; unmatched bases: 3. CDR3 size: 15 residues. Germline V gene lookup returns CDR1 SGHDN and CDR2 FVKESK. The sequence came from a man in his sixties who had recovered from COVID-19. Sequences were obtained from peripheral blood. The gene calls are TRBV14 and TRBJ1-6, with 8 bases that match TRBD1. For the CDR3, the DNA is TGTGCCAGCAGCCATTCGGACAGGGATAATTCACCCCTCCACTTT. It codes for CASSHSDRDNSPLHF.